Sequencing of this T cell receptor beta chain was carried out in a study of T cells after yellow fever vaccination. Study outcomes and limitations: Contamination by abundant bulk-population clonotypes could be present in FACS-sorted repertoires. Though weaker, the secondary response peaked faster, on day 5 versus 15. Most clones from primary vaccination resurfaced after the booster (approximately 95% CD4, around 89% CD8).

This clonotype was seen a few times. Its antigen is not identified. UMIs and a universal primer site were added when TCR cDNA was made by 5'RACE template switching. TCRdb processed the 5' RACE reads anew with MiXCR; each CDR3 protein has one entry. This sample carries 500,000 to 650,000 distinct CDR3 sequences, around a sixth of them seen once, and the ten largest clones take 15% to 20%. Sequenced here: PBMCs, sampled 5 to 6 days after the first yellow fever vaccination. This sequence originates from a man aged 18 to 29 who received the YFV17D yellow fever vaccine.

The CDR3 protein is CASSPGYGVKTQYF. In DNA form, the CDR3 reads TGTGCCAGCAGCCCCGGGTACGGGGTGAAGACCCAGTACTTC. The gene calls are TRBV7-2 and TRBJ2-5, with a weak D call TRBD2 (5 bases). V was shortened by 5 bases and J by 6 bases, with 16 bases between the two germline ends. The CDR3 contains 14 residues. Germline V CDR1 and CDR2: SGHTA, FQGNSA.